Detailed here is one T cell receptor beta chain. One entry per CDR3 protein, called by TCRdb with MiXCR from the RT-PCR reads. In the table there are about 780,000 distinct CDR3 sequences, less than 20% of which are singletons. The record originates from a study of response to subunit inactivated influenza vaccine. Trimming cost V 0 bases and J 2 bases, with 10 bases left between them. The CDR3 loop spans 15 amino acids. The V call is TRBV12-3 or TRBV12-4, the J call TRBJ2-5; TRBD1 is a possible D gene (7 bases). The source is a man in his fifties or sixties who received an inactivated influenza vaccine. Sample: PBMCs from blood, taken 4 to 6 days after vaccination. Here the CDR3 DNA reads TGTGCCAGCAGTTTAGCGCGGGGACAGCAAGAGACCCAGTACTTC. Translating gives CASSLARGQQETQYF.